The 13 T cell receptor beta chains given below trace back to one sample, sequenced in a study of cytomegalovirus exposure and HLA in healthy donors. Vbeta (60) and Jbeta (13) primers were used in the PCR. This table comes from immunoSEQ multiplex PCR, and its TCRdb copy is limited to in-frame clones, with some not included. The table includes 100,000 or so clones, around 15% detected once. Specimen: PBMCs. These receptors were taken from a female donor in good health and CMV-seronegative.

This clone was picked up a small number of times. The V gene is TRBV29-1, the J gene TRBJ2-7, with 10 bases matching TRBD2. The CDR3 has 14 amino acids. V trimming: 6 bases; J trimming: 4 bases; junction bases outside the gene matches: 9. CDR1 and CDR2 from the germline V gene are SQVTM and ANQGSEA. The CDR3 spells CSVNPAGGVYEQYF. As DNA, the CDR3 is TGCAGCGTCAACCCAGCGGGAGGGGTATACGAGCAGTACTTC.

The V call is TRBV28, the J call TRBJ2-2; 8 bases fit TRBD2. The V segment lost 7 bases and the J segment 2 bases; nucleotides outside the gene matches: 9. CDR3 length: 16 residues. From germline, CDR1 is MDHEN and CDR2 SYDVKM. This CDR3 reads CASKTAGGVNTGELFF. The CDR3 region has the DNA TGTGCCAGCAAGACCGCGGGAGGCGTTAACACCGGGGAGCTGTTTTTT.

This rearrangement joins TRBV15 to TRBJ1-4, with 9 nucleotides matching TRBD1. CDR1 is LNHNV and CDR2 is YYDKDF in the germline V gene (reference sequence). This CDR3 spans 16 amino acids. Trimming took 4 bases from V and 7 from J; bases not matched to a gene: 10. The CDR3 reads CATSIARTGGFEKLFF. The CDR3 DNA is TGTGCCACCAGCATCGCCAGAACAGGGGGCTTTGAAAAACTGTTTTTT.

This clone has more than one count but fewer than ten. The chain is built from TRBV19 and TRBJ1-2, with 8 positions matching TRBD1. V shed 3 bases and J 10 bases; nucleotides not matched to a gene: 10. Germline CDR1 LNHDA, CDR2 SQIVND (reference sequence). This CDR3 region has 14 residues. The CDR3 is CASSIPDRGGSYTF. The DNA of the CDR3 is TGTGCCAGTAGTATCCCTGACAGGGGCGGATCCTACACCTTC.

This rearrangement joins TRBV4-3 to TRBJ1-1; no firm D call. The CDR3 is 17 residues long. Germline CDR1 is LGHNA and CDR2 is YSLEER. Deletions cut 7 bases from V and 8 bases from J, with 29 bases between. Here the CDR3 reads CASNNLRAGSFVREAFF. CDR3 sequence (DNA): TGCGCCAGCAACAATTTGAGAGCCGGGTCCTTTGTACGCGAAGCTTTCTTT.

Details on this clone: The junction does not match germline at one end; this may be a read error. V usage is TRBV7-8 and J usage is TRBJ2-1, with 7 positions matching TRBD1. The CDR3 consists of 15 residues. Germline V lookup: CDR1 SGHVS, CDR2 FQNEAQ. CDR3 DNA sequence: TGTGCCAGCAGATTAGACCCCGGGACAGACAATGAGCAGTTCTTC. As protein: CASRLDPGTDNEQFF.

The chain combines TRBV5-6 with TRBJ1-3, with D possibly being TRBD1 (6 bases). Trimming pared 0 bases from V and 0 bases from J, leaving 16 bases between. Germline assignment: CDR1 SGHDT and CDR2 YYEEEE. The CDR3 loop spans 18 amino acids. The CDR3 reads CASSLVLQGSSSGNTIYF. In DNA, the CDR3 is TGTGCCAGCAGCTTGGTATTGCAGGGGTCCTCCTCTGGAAACACCATATATTTT.

The rearrangement uses TRBV10-1 and TRBJ2-5; D is perhaps TRBD1 (5 bases). V was cut by 5 bases and J by 5 bases, with 15 bases left in between. Germline V gene data show CDR1 as WNHNN and CDR2 as SYGVQD (reference sequence). This CDR3 comprises 14 residues. This CDR3 reads CASSPTRVRETQYF. The CDR3 DNA reads as TGCGCCAGCAGTCCCACCAGGGTTCGGGAGACCCAGTACTTC.

CDR3 loop: CSGGQSYEQYF. Here the CDR3 DNA reads TGCAGCGGGGGACAGTCCTACGAGCAGTACTTC. This chain connects TRBV29-1 to TRBJ2-7; TRBD1 agrees at 7 bases. From germline, CDR1 is SQVTM and CDR2 ANQGSEA. V gave up 7 bases and J gave up 1 base; unmatched junction bases: 1. The CDR3 has 11 amino acids.

The chain joins TRBV29-1 to TRBJ1-2, with D unresolved. Trimming removed 1 base from V and 2 bases from J, with 5 bases in between. Germline V gives CDR1 SQVTM, CDR2 ANQGSEA. This CDR3 is built from 12 residues. The CDR3 DNA reads TGCAGCGTTGAAGTCCAAAACTATGGCTACACCTTC. The encoded protein is CSVEVQNYGYTF.

This chain uses TRBV27 with TRBJ1-5; D is uncertain. The CDR3 spans 13 residues. The germline V and J ends were trimmed by 0 bases and 6 bases, with 6 bases remaining between them. Germline CDR1 reads MNHEY; CDR2 reads SMNVEV (reference sequence). CDR3 DNA sequence: TGTGCCAGCAGTTTATCGGGGAGTCAGCCCCAGCATTTT. Its protein product is CASSLSGSQPQHF.

The J gene is TRBJ2-3, the V gene TRBV19; D possibly corresponds to TRBD1 (6 bases). CDR1 and CDR2 (germline): LNHDA, SQIVND (reference sequence). The CDR3 extends over 13 amino acids. V lost 2 bases and J lost 8, with 11 bases in between. For the CDR3, the DNA is TGTGCCAGTAGTATACTCAAACAGGGTACGCAGTATTTT. It is translated as CASSILKQGTQYF.

This chain joins TRBV6-5 and TRBJ1-3; no clear D gene. V lost 5 bases and J 2 bases, leaving 10 bases between the germline ends. The CDR3 has 14 amino acids. CDR1 MNHEY and CDR2 SVGAGI come from the germline V gene. CDR3 nucleotides: TGTGCCAGCAGTCGAGCGTCGACTGGAAACACCATATATTTT. Translating gives CASSRASTGNTIYF.